The clone carrying this T cell receptor (beta chain) was picked up many times. The library was built from 400 ng RNA with molecular barcoded adaptors for alpha/delta and beta/gamma chains. From the reads, TCRdb called clonotypes with MiXCR, one entry per CDR3 protein. The sample has some 130,000 distinct CDR3 sequences, around 13% seen once; the top ten hold 9.5% to 11%. Sampling of bone marrow took place during active disease in every patient. Looked up from germline, CDR1 is ENHRY and CDR2 is SYGVKD. Trimming took 2 bases from V and 3 from J, leaving 10 bases between them. CDR3 length: 14 amino acids. The sample is drawn from a study of read filtering for tumor transcriptome and immune sequencing.

This chain uses TRBV10-3 with TRBJ1-1; D gene unclear. The TCR originated in a donor at least 40 years old with multiple myeloma. Sequencing used a population of CD138-negative cells sorted from bone marrow. The CDR3 DNA follows: TGTGCCATCAGTGAGAGTGGGGAGTACACTGAAGCTTTCTTT. Protein sequence: CAISESGEYTEAFF.